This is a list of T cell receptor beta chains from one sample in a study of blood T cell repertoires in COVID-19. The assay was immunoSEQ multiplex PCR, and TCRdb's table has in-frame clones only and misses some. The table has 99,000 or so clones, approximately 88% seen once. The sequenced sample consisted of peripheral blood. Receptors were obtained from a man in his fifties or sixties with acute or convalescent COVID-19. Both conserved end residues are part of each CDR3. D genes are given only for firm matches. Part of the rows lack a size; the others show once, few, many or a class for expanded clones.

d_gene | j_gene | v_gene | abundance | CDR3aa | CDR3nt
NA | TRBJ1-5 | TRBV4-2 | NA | CASSQARTENQPQHF | TGTGCCAGCAGCCAAGCTCGGACAGAAAATCAGCCCCAGCATTTT
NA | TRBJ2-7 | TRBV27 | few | CASSLDLNRHYEQYF | TGTGCCAGCAGTCTGGATCTAAACAGACACTACGAGCAGTACTTC
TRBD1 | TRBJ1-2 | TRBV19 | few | CASKRDRNSRRSF | TGTGCCAGTAAGCGGGACAGGAATTCGCGGCGCTCCTTC
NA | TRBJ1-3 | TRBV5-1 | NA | CASSLRGFWSGNTIYF | TGCGCCAGCAGCTTGAGGGGGTTCTGGTCTGGAAACACCATATATTTT
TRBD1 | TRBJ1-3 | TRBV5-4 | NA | CASSLEGQPSSGNTIYF | TGTGCCAGCAGCTTAGAGGGACAGCCGAGCTCTGGAAACACCATATATTTT
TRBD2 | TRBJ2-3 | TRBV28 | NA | CASRSTTISGKGGDTQYF | TGTGCCAGCAGATCAACGACTATCAGCGGGAAGGGTGGAGATACGCAGTATTTT
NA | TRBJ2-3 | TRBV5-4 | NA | CASSRAVQSTDTQYF | TGTGCCAGCAGCAGAGCGGTGCAGAGCACAGATACGCAGTATTTT
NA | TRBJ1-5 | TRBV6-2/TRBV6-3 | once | CASSYSAAGRGAPQHF | TGTGCCAGCAGTTACTCGGCGGCGGGCAGGGGCGCGCCCCAGCATTTT
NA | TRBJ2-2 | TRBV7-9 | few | CASSPDIYANTGELFF | TGTGCCAGCAGCCCAGACATTTACGCGAACACCGGGGAGCTGTTTTTT
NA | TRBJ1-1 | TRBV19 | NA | CASSIRGGRTEAFF | TGTGCCAGTAGTATACGCGGCGGGCGAACTGAAGCTTTCTTT
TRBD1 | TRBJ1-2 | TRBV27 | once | CASSPRQGTTNYGYTF | TGTGCCAGCAGTCCAAGACAGGGGACAACTAACTATGGCTACACCTTC
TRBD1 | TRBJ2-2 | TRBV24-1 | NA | CATSVPRDSLSNTGELFF | TGTGCCACCAGTGTCCCCCGGGACAGCCTTTCGAACACCGGGGAGCTGTTTTTT
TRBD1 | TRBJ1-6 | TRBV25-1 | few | CASSGTASPLHF | TGTGCCAGCAGCGGGACAGCTTCACCCCTCCACTTT
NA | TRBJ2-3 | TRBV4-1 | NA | CASSQDMAGRTDTQYF | TGCGCCAGCAGCCAAGATATGGCAGGGCGCACAGATACGCAGTATTTT
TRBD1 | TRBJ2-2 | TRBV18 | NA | CASSARVFDDRGNTGELFF | TGTGCCAGCTCGGCCCGGGTGTTCGATGACAGGGGAAACACCGGGGAGCTGTTTTTT
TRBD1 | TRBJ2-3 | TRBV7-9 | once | CASSLTTGGTDTQYF | TGTGCCAGCAGCCTGACGACAGGGGGCACAGATACGCAGTATTTT
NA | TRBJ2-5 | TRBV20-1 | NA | CSARAGETQYF | TGCAGTGCTAGAGCGGGAGAGACCCAGTACTTC